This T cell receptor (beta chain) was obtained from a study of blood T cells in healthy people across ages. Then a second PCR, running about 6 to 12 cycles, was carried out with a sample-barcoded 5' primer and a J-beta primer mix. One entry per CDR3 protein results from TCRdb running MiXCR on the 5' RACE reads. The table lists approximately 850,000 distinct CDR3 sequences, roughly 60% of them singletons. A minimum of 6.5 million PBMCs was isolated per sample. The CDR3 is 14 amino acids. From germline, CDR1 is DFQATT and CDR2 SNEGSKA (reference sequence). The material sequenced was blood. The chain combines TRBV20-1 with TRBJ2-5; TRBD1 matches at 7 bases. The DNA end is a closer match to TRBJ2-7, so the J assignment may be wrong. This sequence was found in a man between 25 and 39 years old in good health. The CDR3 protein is CSATLGRGWYEQYF. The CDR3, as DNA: TGCAGTGCCACCCTAGGCAGGGGGTGGTACGAGCAGTACTTC.